Following are 9 T cell receptor beta chains from one sample sequenced in a study of cytomegalovirus exposure and HLA in healthy donors. The PCR had 60 Vbeta and 13 Jbeta primers. Repertoires were generated with immunoSEQ multiplex PCR, while TCRdb's copy carries only in-frame clones and drops some. The repertoire table contains roughly 140,000 clones. Sequenced input: PBMCs. These receptors all stem from a man aged 35 to 55 in good health and CMV-seronegative.

The V gene is TRBV7-3, the J gene TRBJ1-1; D is unresolved. Trimming took off 4 bases at V and 5 bases at J, with 11 bases between the two ends. Germline values: CDR1 SGHTA, CDR2 FQGTGA. The CDR3 has 13 amino acids. The CDR3 nucleotides read TGTGCCAGCAGCTCGGGGAAAGAGACTGAAGCTTTCTTT. It is translated as CASSSGKETEAFF.

V and J are TRBV29-1 and TRBJ2-2, with 7 bases fitting TRBD2. The CDR3 extends over 16 amino acids. The trim removed 5 bases at V and 7 bases at J, leaving 16 bases unmatched. Germline V CDR1 and CDR2: SQVTM, ANQGSEA. The CDR3 is CSVLRLRAGSIGELFF. CDR3 nucleotide sequence: TGCAGCGTTCTCCGTCTAAGAGCGGGGAGTATCGGGGAGCTGTTTTTT.

The chain is built from TRBV10-3 and TRBJ2-5; possibly TRBD2 for D (5 bases). The CDR3 runs to 13 residues. V lost 7 bases and J 5 bases, leaving 14 bases between the germline ends. Germline-derived CDR1 and CDR2 are ENHRY and SYGVKD. CDR3 in amino acids: CAIKGAGEETQYF. The CDR3 DNA reads TGTGCCATCAAGGGAGCCGGCGAGGAGACCCAGTACTTC.

The genes are TRBV7-6 and TRBJ2-1; no firm D call. Germline V gene sequence: CDR1 SGHVS, CDR2 FNYEAQ. The V and J ends lost 1 base and 4 bases respectively, with 8 bases between them. CDR3 length: 14 amino acids. The CDR3 bases are TGTGCCAGCAGCTTAGGCGGAGATTACAATGAGCAGTTCTTC. It yields the protein CASSLGGDYNEQFF.

The gene calls are TRBV6-6 and TRBJ1-6, with TRBD1 matching over 7 bases. The CDR3 is 14 residues long. Germline V gene data show CDR1 as MNHNY and CDR2 as SVGAGI (reference sequence). With 6 bases clipped from V and 8 bases from J, the junction kept 7 bases outside the gene matches. CDR3 in amino acids: CASSLTGMDSPLHF. The CDR3 DNA reads as TGTGCCAGCAGCCTGACAGGGATGGATTCACCCCTCCACTTT.

The chain recombines TRBV29-1 with TRBJ1-2, with 10 positions matching TRBD1. J was trimmed by 7 bases and V by 4 bases; bases with no gene match: 9. The CDR3 has 14 amino acids. Germline assignment: CDR1 SQVTM and CDR2 ANQGSEA. The CDR3 reads CSVVWDRGSSGYTF. CDR3 DNA sequence: TGCAGCGTTGTATGGGACAGGGGTTCGAGTGGCTACACCTTC.

V and J are TRBV4-1 and TRBJ1-1, with 9 bases fitting TRBD1. The CDR3 sequence is 15 residues long. V lost 2 bases and J lost 3; bases outside the gene matches: 4. Per the germline V gene, CDR1 is MGHRA and CDR2 is YSYEKL. The CDR3: CASSQQGTGYTEAFF. The CDR3 DNA sequence: TGCGCCAGCAGCCAACAAGGGACAGGGTACACTGAAGCTTTCTTT.

The chain uses TRBV28 and TRBJ1-3, with 8 bases matching TRBD1. Germline values: CDR1 MDHEN, CDR2 SYDVKM. V trimming: 1 base; J trimming: 1 base; junction bases outside the gene matches: 9. The CDR3 is 18 amino acids. CDR3 nucleotides: TGTGCCAGCAGTTTATCCAGGGGGCGCAGGATGTCTGGAAACACCATATATTTT. Its protein is CASSLSRGRRMSGNTIYF. Filled out from reference TRBV28 and TRBJ1-3, the complete variable domain reads DVKVTQSSRYLVKRTGEKVFLECVQDMDHENMFWYRQDPGLGLRLIYFSYDVKMKEKGDIPEGYSVSREKKERFSLILESASTNQTSMYLCASSLSRGRRMSGNTIYFGEGSWLTVV.

V gene TRBV5-4 combines with J gene TRBJ1-1, with D possibly TRBD1 on 6 matching bases. CDR3 length: 15 amino acids. V was pared by 1 base and J by 1 base, with 11 bases between. Germline CDR1 is SGHNT and CDR2 is YYREEE (reference sequence). In nucleotides, the CDR3 is TGTGCCAGCAGCTTGACCGCAGGGGCGAACACTGAAGCTTTCTTT. Its protein product is CASSLTAGANTEAFF.